This T cell receptor (beta chain) appears in the sequencing data of a study of spatial heterogeneity in lung cancer. Study observations and caveats: For expanded intratumoral alpha and beta TCRs, counts tracked tumor mutation counts. Beta chains had around 12% coverage of tumor T cells, and alpha chains had roughly 7%.

The time point was: sample taken at primary tumor resection. The donors, 72 patients with untreated early-stage non-small cell lung cancer, provided the samples. A unique molecular identifier was carried by every single TCR cDNA molecule. TCRdb passed the 5' RACE reads through MiXCR, listing each CDR3 protein once. The sample contains fewer than 15,000 distinct CDR3 sequences, about 3.2% of which appear only once. Per germline, CDR1 SGHTA and CDR2 FQGNSA. With 1 base removed from V and 1 base from J, the gap between germline ends came to 11 bases. The length of the CDR3 is 16 residues. This clonotype was observed at least ten times. Its antigen is unknown.

The gene calls are TRBV7-2 and TRBJ2-1; D remains ambiguous. This clonotype originated in a male donor with early-stage non-small cell lung cancer. The material sequenced was lung tumor tissue, taken at surgery. The CDR3 coding sequence is TGTGCCAGCAGCTTAGTTTCGACGGAATCCTACAATGAGCAGTTCTTC. Protein product: CASSLVSTESYNEQFF.